These 29 T cell receptor beta chains came from one sample sequenced in a study of blood T cell repertoires in COVID-19. Only in-frame clones appear in the TCRdb table, and some are missing; sequencing was by immunoSEQ multiplex PCR. The sample lists some 150,000 clones; approximately 78% were seen once. The sequenced sample was peripheral blood. Source of these receptors: an elderly woman with acute or convalescent COVID-19.

The gene calls are TRBV18 and TRBJ2-1, with D perhaps matching TRBD2 (6 bases). V gave up 3 bases and J gave up 4 bases, with 13 bases separating them. CDR3 length equals 15 residues. Germline lookup yields CDR1 KGHSH and CDR2 LQKENI. CDR3 region: CASSPVAELYNEQFF. The CDR3 coding sequence is TGTGCCAGCTCACCGGTAGCGGAACTTTACAATGAGCAGTTCTTC.

The chain couples TRBV4-2 to TRBJ2-1, with 11 bases that match TRBD2. CDR1 LGHNA and CDR2 YNFKEQ come from the germline V gene. There are 17 residues in the CDR3. The V and J ends lost 0 bases and 7 bases, in that order; junction bases with no gene match: 8. The CDR3 region is CASSQDPPSGGKNEQFF. CDR3 coding DNA: TGTGCCAGCAGCCAAGACCCCCCTAGCGGGGGGAAGAATGAGCAGTTCTTC.

V usage is TRBV4-2 and J usage is TRBJ2-5; D gene ambiguous. Germline V lookup: CDR1 LGHNA, CDR2 YNFKEQ. V lost 4 bases and J 4 bases, leaving 19 bases between the germline ends. This CDR3 is built from 16 residues. In nucleotides, the CDR3 is TGTGCCAGCAGCCTCAACCCCCTAGAGTCTGGAGAGACCCAGTACTTC. Its translation: CASSLNPLESGETQYF.

The chain employs TRBV28 and TRBJ1-5; D is perhaps TRBD1 (5 bases). CDR1 is MDHEN, CDR2 SYDVKM, per germline. The CDR3 spans 15 residues. The V end was cut by 2 bases, the J end by 2 bases, with 10 bases between. In DNA, the CDR3 is TGTGCCAGCAGTTTAGGACACTTTGGCAATCAGCCCCAGCATTTT. Its protein is CASSLGHFGNQPQHF.

The V call is TRBV20-1, the J call TRBJ1-3, with D unclear. V lost 3 bases, J lost 4 bases, and 13 bases lay in between. This CDR3 spans 14 amino acids. CDR1 DFQATT and CDR2 SNEGSKA come from the germline V gene (reference sequence). In nucleotides, the CDR3 is TGCAGTGCTAGTGGACCGGGAGCGGGAAACACCATATATTTT. This sequence encodes CSASGPGAGNTIYF.

This chain connects TRBV3-1 (or the pseudogene TRBV3-2) to TRBJ1-1, with 10 bases that match TRBD1. Germline CDR1 LGHDT, CDR2 YNNKEL (reference sequence). The CDR3 spans 16 residues. Trimming removed 0 bases from V and 4 bases from J; junction bases left unmatched: 5. DNA of the CDR3: TGTGCCAGCAGCCAAGATTTGGACAGGGGGTTCACTGAAGCTTTCTTT. This translates into CASSQDLDRGFTEAFF.

CDR3 nucleotides: TGTGCCAGCAGCCCAGGGGATGCGGGGGACGAGCAGTACTTC. This gives the protein CASSPGDAGDEQYF. This chain uses TRBV5-5 with TRBJ2-7, with D tentatively TRBD2 (7 bases). The CDR3 covers 14 residues. The V end lost 4 bases, the J end lost 5 bases, and 16 bases lay between the germline ends. Per germline, CDR1 SGHKS and CDR2 YYEKEE (reference sequence).

The rearrangement links TRBV27 to TRBJ1-2, with 7 bases matching TRBD1. CDR1 and CDR2 (germline): MNHEY, SMNVEV (reference sequence). The CDR3 runs to 13 residues. V lost 5 bases, J lost 6 bases, and 6 bases stayed unmatched. CDR3 region: CASSPQGVHGYTF. In DNA, the CDR3 is TGTGCCAGCAGTCCCCAGGGGGTACATGGCTACACCTTC.

The chain recombines TRBV4-1 with TRBJ2-3, with 11 bases matching TRBD2. Germline V gene sequence: CDR1 MGHRA, CDR2 YSYEKL. Trimming removed 1 base from V and 1 base from J; junction bases left unmatched: 1. CDR3 length: 16 amino acids. The CDR3 protein is CASSQGLAGRTDTQYF. CDR3 coding DNA: TGCGCCAGCAGCCAAGGACTAGCGGGGCGCACAGATACGCAGTATTTT.

This sequence joins TRBV28 and TRBJ1-5; D unresolved. This CDR3 region has 15 residues. V was clipped by 5 bases and J by 1 base, with 12 bases between them. The germline V gene encodes CDR1 MDHEN and CDR2 SYDVKM. The DNA for the CDR3 is TGTGCCAGCAGTCCGACGGGTTTGAGCAATCAGCCCCAGCATTTT. Amino acids: CASSPTGLSNQPQHF.

The rearrangement links TRBV29-1 to TRBJ2-7; D is possibly TRBD2 (5 bases). Germline CDR1 is SQVTM and CDR2 is ANQGSEA. CDR3 length equals 14 residues. With 7 bases removed from V and 2 bases from J, the gap between germline ends came to 18 bases. The CDR3 DNA follows: TGCAGCGCCGGAGGCGGCAGCCGGACCTACGAGCAGTACTTC. This codes for CSAGGGSRTYEQYF.

The chain has TRBV28 and TRBJ2-7; D call uncertain. The CDR3 has 11 amino acids. The V end lost 3 bases, the J end lost 5 bases, and 5 bases lay between the germline ends. The germline V gene has CDR1 MDHEN and CDR2 SYDVKM. CDR3 loop: CASSFYHEQYF. DNA for the CDR3: TGTGCCAGCAGTTTCTACCACGAGCAGTACTTC.

The chain uses TRBV7-9 and TRBJ1-1; a possible D gene is TRBD1 (6 bases). The CDR3 is 14 amino acids. The germline gives CDR1 SEHNR, CDR2 FQNEAQ (reference sequence). Deletions cut 4 bases from V and 3 bases from J, with 12 bases between. CDR3 sequence: CASSSGVGDTEAFF. The CDR3 DNA reads TGTGCCAGCAGCTCAGGGGTAGGGGACACTGAAGCTTTCTTT.

The chain recombines TRBV7-9 with TRBJ2-3; 7 bases are shared with TRBD2. The CDR3 length is 12 residues. The V gene end was trimmed by 6 bases and the J gene end by 6 bases; junction bases not matched to a gene: 3. Looked up from germline, CDR1 is SEHNR and CDR2 is FQNEAQ (reference sequence). DNA of the CDR3: TGTGCCAGCAGGGACGGGGGGGATACGCAGTATTTT. This translates into CASRDGGDTQYF.

The chain has TRBV6-6 and TRBJ1-6, with TRBD1 as a possible D gene (5 bases). Deletions cut 2 bases from V and 8 bases from J, with 10 bases between. Germline CDR1 and CDR2: MNHNY and SVGAGI (reference sequence). This CDR3 contains 14 residues. CDR3 region: CASSYAGRDSPLHF. The CDR3 region has the DNA TGTGCCAGCAGTTACGCAGGGAGGGATTCACCCCTCCACTTT.

The CDR3 is CASTRGQENSPLHF. CDR3 DNA: TGTGCCAGCACCCGAGGACAGGAGAATTCACCCCTCCACTTT. The chain is built from TRBV6-5 and TRBJ1-6; 7 bases are a match to TRBD1. The CDR3 spans 14 residues. The J segment lost 7 bases and the V segment lost 7 bases, leaving 7 bases of the junction unmatched. The V gene's germline CDR1 is MNHEY and CDR2 SVGAGI.

This clone was picked up a small number of times. The chain combines TRBV2 with TRBJ1-5, with 9 nucleotides matching TRBD1. Trimming took 4 bases from V and 7 from J; bases not matched to a gene: 8. The CDR3 is made up of 15 amino acids. Germline values: CDR1 SNHLY, CDR2 FYNNEI. The CDR3 bases are TGTGCCAGCAGTGGGACAGGGGCCCCCAGACAGCCCCAGCATTTT. Its protein is CASSGTGAPRQPQHF.

The CDR3 is CASSLEYRYTTSNQPQHF. CDR3 sequence (DNA): TGTGCCAGCAGTTTGGAGTACAGGTACACTACGAGCAATCAGCCCCAGCATTTT. The chain joins TRBV28 to TRBJ1-5; a weak D match, TRBD1 (5 bases). Germline V CDR1 and CDR2: MDHEN, SYDVKM. The ends were cut back, 3 bases at V and 1 base at J, with 19 bases in the middle. The CDR3 is 18 residues long. The full variable domain, its missing parts supplied by reference TRBV28 and TRBJ1-5, is DVKVTQSSRYLVKRTGEKVFLECVQDMDHENMFWYRQDPGLGLRLIYFSYDVKMKEKGDIPEGYSVSREKKERFSLILESASTNQTSMYLCASSLEYRYTTSNQPQHFGDGTRLSIL.

This chain joins TRBV2 and TRBJ1-5, with D possibly TRBD1 on 6 matching bases. The CDR3 contains 14 residues. The germline V and J ends were trimmed by 3 bases and 0 bases, with 6 bases remaining between them. The germline V gene has CDR1 SNHLY and CDR2 FYNNEI. The DNA of the CDR3 is TGTGCCAGCAGTGAGGGGGCTAGCAATCAGCCCCAGCATTTT. Translation: CASSEGASNQPQHF. The full variable domain, with the rest looked up from reference TRBV2 and TRBJ1-5, is EPEVTQTPSHQVTQMGQEVILRCVPISNHLYFYWYRQILGQKVEFLVSFYNNEISEKSEIFDDQFSVERPDGSNFTLKIRSTKLEDSAMYFCASSEGASNQPQHFGDGTRLSIL.

The chain uses TRBV5-1 and TRBJ1-3; a weak D match, TRBD1 (6 bases). Germline V lookup: CDR1 SGHRS, CDR2 YFSETQ. This CDR3 region has 14 residues. The V and J ends lost 7 bases and 0 bases respectively, with 11 bases between them. The CDR3 sequence: CASAQDSSGNTIYF. The CDR3 DNA reads as TGCGCCAGCGCCCAGGACAGCTCTGGAAACACCATATATTTT.

This chain connects TRBV5-4 to TRBJ2-7; 9 bases agree with TRBD1. The CDR3 has 13 amino acids. Germline V gene sequence: CDR1 SGHNT, CDR2 YYREEE (reference sequence). J was trimmed by 2 bases and V by 4 bases; bases with no gene match: 1. CDR3 region: CASSRDRAYEQYF. As DNA, the CDR3 is TGTGCCAGCAGCCGGGACAGGGCCTACGAGCAGTACTTC.

A remark on this clone: Sequence at one end of the junction differs from germline and may be a read error. This rearrangement joins TRBV20-1 to TRBJ2-1; TRBD1 might be the D (5 bases). The CDR3 consists of 11 residues. The germline gives CDR1 DFQATT, CDR2 SNEGSKA (reference sequence). The CDR3 loop is CSAGDRVLPIF. The CDR3 nucleotides read TGCAGTGCCGGAGACAGAGTCCTCCCGATCTTC.

This rearrangement joins TRBV4-2 to TRBJ2-1; 8 bases fit TRBD2. Trimming removed 0 bases from V and 2 bases from J; junction bases left unmatched: 12. The V gene's germline CDR1 is LGHNA and CDR2 YNFKEQ. The CDR3 length is 19 residues. CDR3 DNA sequence: TGTGCCAGCAGCCAAGATCGATCCTTAGCGGGGTTAACCTACAATGAGCAGTTCTTC. Translating it yields CASSQDRSLAGLTYNEQFF.

V and J are TRBV7-3 and TRBJ1-5; D call uncertain. V lost 5 bases, J lost 5 bases, and 16 bases lay in between. The CDR3 extends over 15 amino acids. CDR1 is SGHTA and CDR2 is FQGTGA in the germline V gene. The CDR3 here is CASSPGWFDDQPQHF. As DNA, the CDR3 is TGTGCCAGCAGCCCGGGATGGTTCGACGATCAGCCCCAGCATTTT.

The genes are TRBV18 and TRBJ2-5, with a weak D call TRBD2 (6 bases). Trimming left V 3 bases short and J 7 bases short, with 12 bases between. From germline, CDR1 is KGHSH and CDR2 LQKENI. The CDR3 contains 13 residues. The CDR3 protein is CASSPRDSGTQYF. As DNA, the CDR3 is TGTGCCAGCTCACCCCGGGACTCGGGGACCCAGTACTTC.

The gene calls are TRBV12-3 or TRBV12-4 and TRBJ1-2; a weak D match, TRBD1 (6 bases). This CDR3 contains 13 residues. V dropped 6 bases and J dropped 8 bases, with 16 bases sitting between them. The chain's CDR3 is CASRGRGTLGYTF. DNA of the CDR3: TGTGCCAGCAGGGGCAGGGGAACGTTGGGCTACACCTTC.

The chain recombines TRBV24-1 with TRBJ1-2; D gene uncertain. Trimming removed 4 bases at V and 7 bases at J, with 15 bases between. Germline V gene sequence: CDR1 KGHDR, CDR2 SFDVKD. This CDR3 has 14 amino acids. In DNA, the CDR3 is TGTGCCACCAGTGAGGCATCGGGGTACCGTGGCTACACCTTC. This gives the protein CATSEASGYRGYTF.

V gene TRBV24-1 combines with J gene TRBJ2-3, with 7 bases that match TRBD1. In germline, CDR1 is KGHDR, CDR2 SFDVKD. Losses at the gene ends were 8 bases for V and 6 bases for J; bases not matched to a gene: 10. The CDR3 length is 14 residues. CDR3 nucleotide sequence: TGTGCCACCAAGGGACAGAACGCACCTGATACGCAGTATTTT. This codes for CATKGQNAPDTQYF.

In its sample, this clone was seen a few times. The gene calls are TRBV5-1 and TRBJ2-3; no reliable D call. The CDR3 runs 13 residues. The V gene's germline CDR1 is SGHRS and CDR2 YFSETQ. Trimming pared 0 bases from V and 5 bases from J, leaving 7 bases between. The CDR3 nucleotides read TGCGCCAGCAGCTTGGGCGCCTTAGATACGCAGTATTTT. Translated, it gives CASSLGALDTQYF.